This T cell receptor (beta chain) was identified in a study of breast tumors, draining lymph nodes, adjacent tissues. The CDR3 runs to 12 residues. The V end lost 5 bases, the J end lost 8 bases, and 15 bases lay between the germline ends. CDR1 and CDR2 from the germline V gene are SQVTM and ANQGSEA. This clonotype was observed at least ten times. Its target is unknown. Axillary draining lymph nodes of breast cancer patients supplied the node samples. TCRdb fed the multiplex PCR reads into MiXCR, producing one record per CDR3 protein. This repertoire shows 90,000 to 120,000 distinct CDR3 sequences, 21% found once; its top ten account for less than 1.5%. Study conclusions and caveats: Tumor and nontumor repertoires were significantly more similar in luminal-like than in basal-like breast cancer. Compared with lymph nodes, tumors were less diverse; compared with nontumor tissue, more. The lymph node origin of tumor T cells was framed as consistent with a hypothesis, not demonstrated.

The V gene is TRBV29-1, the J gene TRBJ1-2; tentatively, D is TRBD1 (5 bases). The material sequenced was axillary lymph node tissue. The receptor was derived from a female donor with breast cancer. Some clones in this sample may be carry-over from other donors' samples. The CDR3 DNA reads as TGCAGCGTTCAAGGCAGGGCAGAAGGCTACACCTTC. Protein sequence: CSVQGRAEGYTF.